Sequencing of this T cell receptor (beta chain) was carried out in a study of blood T cell repertoires in COVID-19. Study context: T cells, B-cell-depleted T cells, or PBMCs provided the cDNA or gDNA that served as material.

Assay: immunoSEQ multiplex PCR; the TCRdb copy retains only in-frame clones and omits some. The repertoire holds about 170,000 clones, around 82% seen once, with approximately 18% in the top ten. This receptor was taken from a woman in her 70s who had recovered from COVID-19. What was sequenced was peripheral blood.

CDR3 in amino acids: CASSFGGLRAETQYF. The CDR3 DNA is TGTGCCAGCAGCTTTGGGGGACTAAGGGCGGAGACCCAGTACTTC. The chain is built from TRBV7-9 and TRBJ2-5; 7 nucleotides align to TRBD2. Germline trimming cut 3 bases from V and 5 bases from J; bases unmatched to any gene: 9. CDR3 size: 15 residues. CDR1 is SEHNR and CDR2 is FQNEAQ in the germline V gene (reference sequence).